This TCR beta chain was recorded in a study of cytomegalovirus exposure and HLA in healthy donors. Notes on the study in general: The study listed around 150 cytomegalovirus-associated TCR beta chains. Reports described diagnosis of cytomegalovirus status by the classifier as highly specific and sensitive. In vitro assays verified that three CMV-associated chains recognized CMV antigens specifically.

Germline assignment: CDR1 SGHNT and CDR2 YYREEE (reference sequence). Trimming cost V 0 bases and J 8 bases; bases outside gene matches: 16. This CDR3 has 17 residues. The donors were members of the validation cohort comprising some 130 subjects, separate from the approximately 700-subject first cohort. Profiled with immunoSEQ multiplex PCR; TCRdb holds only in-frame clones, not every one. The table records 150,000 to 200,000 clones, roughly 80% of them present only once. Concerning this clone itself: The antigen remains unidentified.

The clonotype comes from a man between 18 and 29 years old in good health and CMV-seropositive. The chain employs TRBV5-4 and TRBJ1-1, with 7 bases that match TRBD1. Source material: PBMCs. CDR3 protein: CASSLVLIAGGFEEAFF. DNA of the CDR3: TGTGCCAGCAGCTTGGTTCTGATCGCAGGGGGTTTTGAGGAAGCTTTCTTT. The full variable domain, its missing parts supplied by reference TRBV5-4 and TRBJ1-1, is ETGVTQSPTHLIKTRGQQVTLRCSSQSGHNTVSWYQQALGQGPQFIFQYYREEENGRGNFPPRFSGLQFPNYSSELNVNALELDDSALYLCASSLVLIAGGFEEAFFGQGTRLTVV.